This TCR beta chain derives from a study of CD8 T cells in Susac syndrome. Negative isolation yielded the CD8+ and CD4+ T cells, while FACS enriched the TEMRA cells. Germline values: CDR1 SGDLS, CDR2 YYNGEE. Trimming took 0 bases from V and 5 from J, leaving 6 bases between them. This CDR3 has 14 residues. Reverse transcription of about 0.45 to 1 ug RNA was carried out with random hexamers. TCRdb re-called the immunoSEQ multiplex PCR reads through MiXCR, storing one row per CDR3 protein. The sample shows about 100,000 distinct CDR3 sequences, 90% to 95% of them seen only once. This clonotype was obtained from a human donor in good health. Sequences were obtained from CD8+ T cells from PBMCs. The gene calls are TRBV9 and TRBJ1-6; maybe TRBD1 (6 bases). The CDR3 DNA is TGTGCCAGCAGCGTAGAGGGGGATAATTCACCCCTCCACTTT. It codes for CASSVEGDNSPLHF. Filled out from reference TRBV9 and TRBJ1-6, the complete variable domain reads DSGVTQTPKHLITATGQRVTLRCSPRSGDLSVYWYQQSLDQGLQFLIQYYNGEERAKGNILERFSAQQFPDLHSELNLSSLELGDSALYFCASSVEGDNSPLHFGNGTRLTVT.